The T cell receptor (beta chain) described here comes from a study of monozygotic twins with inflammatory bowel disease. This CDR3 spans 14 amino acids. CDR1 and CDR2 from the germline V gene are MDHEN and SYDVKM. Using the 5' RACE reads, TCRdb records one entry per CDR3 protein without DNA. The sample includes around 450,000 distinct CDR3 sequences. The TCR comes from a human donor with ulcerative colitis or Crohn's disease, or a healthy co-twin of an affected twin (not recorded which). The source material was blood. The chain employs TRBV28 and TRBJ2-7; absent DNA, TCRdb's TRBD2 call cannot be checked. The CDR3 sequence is CASSPGLAGREQYF.